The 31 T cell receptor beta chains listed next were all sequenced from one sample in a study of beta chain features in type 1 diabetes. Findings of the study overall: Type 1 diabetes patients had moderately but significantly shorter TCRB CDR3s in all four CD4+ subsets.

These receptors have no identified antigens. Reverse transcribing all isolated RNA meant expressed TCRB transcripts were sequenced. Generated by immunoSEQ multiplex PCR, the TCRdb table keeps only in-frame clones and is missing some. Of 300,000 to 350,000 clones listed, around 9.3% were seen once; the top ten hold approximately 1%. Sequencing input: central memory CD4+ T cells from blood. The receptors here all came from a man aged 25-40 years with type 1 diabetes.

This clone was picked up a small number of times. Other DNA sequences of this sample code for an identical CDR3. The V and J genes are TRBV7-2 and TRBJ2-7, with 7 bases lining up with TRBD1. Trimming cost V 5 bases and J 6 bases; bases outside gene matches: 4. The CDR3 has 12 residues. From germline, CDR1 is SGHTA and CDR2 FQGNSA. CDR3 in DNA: TGTGCCAGCAGCCTCGACAGGGTCGAGCAGTACTTC. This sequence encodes CASSLDRVEQYF.

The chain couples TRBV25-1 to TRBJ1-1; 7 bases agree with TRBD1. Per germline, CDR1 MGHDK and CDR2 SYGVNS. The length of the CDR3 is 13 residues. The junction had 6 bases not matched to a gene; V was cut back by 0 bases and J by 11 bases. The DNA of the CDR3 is TGTGCCAGCAGTGAATATAAAGGGGGCGAGGCTTTCTTT. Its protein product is CASSEYKGGEAFF.

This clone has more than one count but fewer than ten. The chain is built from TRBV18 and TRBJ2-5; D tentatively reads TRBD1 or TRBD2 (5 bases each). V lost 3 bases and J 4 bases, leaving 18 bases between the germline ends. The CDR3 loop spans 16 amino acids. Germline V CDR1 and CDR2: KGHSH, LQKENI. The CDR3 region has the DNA TGTGCCAGCTCACCTAGGGACGACTACTCACCAGAGACCCAGTACTTC. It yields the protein CASSPRDDYSPETQYF. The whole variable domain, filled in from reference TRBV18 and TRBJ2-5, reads NAGVMQNPRHLVRRRGQEARLRCSPMKGHSHVYWYRQLPEEGLKFMVYLQKENIIDESGMPKERFSAEFPKEGPSILRIQQVVRGDSAAYFCASSPRDDYSPETQYFGPGTRLLVL.

The CDR3 DNA sequence: TGTGCCTGGAGTGTACCAGGGATGAACACTGAAGCTTTCTTT. It yields the protein CAWSVPGMNTEAFF. V is TRBV30 and J is TRBJ1-1, with D possibly TRBD1 on 5 matching bases. With 0 bases removed from V and 0 bases from J, the gap between germline ends came to 8 bases. The CDR3 is 14 residues long. Germline lookup yields CDR1 GTSNPN and CDR2 SVGIG (reference sequence). The whole variable domain, filled in from reference TRBV30 and TRBJ1-1, reads SQTIHQWPATLVQPVGSPLSLECTVEGTSNPNLYWYRQAAGRGLQLLFYSVGIGQISSEVPQNLSASRPQDRQFILSSKKLLLSDSGFYLCAWSVPGMNTEAFFGQGTRLTVV.

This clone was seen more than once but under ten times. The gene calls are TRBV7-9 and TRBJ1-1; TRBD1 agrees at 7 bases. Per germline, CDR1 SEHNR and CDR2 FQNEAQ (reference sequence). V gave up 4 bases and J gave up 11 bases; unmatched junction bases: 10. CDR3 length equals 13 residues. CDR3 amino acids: CASSSTGTARAFF. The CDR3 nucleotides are TGTGCCAGCAGCTCAACAGGGACAGCCCGGGCTTTCTTT.

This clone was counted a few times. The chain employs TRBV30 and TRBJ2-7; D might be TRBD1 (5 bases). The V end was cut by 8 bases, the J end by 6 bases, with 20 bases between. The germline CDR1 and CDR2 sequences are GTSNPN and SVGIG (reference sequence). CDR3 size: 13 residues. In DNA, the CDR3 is TGTGCCCACAGACCAGGGTCTCGGCGCGAGCAGTACTTC. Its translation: CAHRPGSRREQYF.

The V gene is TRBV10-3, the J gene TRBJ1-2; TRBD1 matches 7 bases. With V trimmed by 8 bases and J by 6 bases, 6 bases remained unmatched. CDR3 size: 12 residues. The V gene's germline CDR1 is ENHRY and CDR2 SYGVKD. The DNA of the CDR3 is TGTGCCATCGGACAGGCCCAGGATGGCTACACCTTC. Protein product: CAIGQAQDGYTF.

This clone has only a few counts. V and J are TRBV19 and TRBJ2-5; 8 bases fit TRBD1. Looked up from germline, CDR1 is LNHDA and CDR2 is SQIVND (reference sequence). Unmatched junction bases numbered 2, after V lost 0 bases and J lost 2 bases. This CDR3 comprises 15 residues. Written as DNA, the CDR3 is TGTGCCAGTAGTATAGATTGGACAGGGCAAGAGACCCAGTACTTC. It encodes CASSIDWTGQETQYF.

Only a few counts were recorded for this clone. The CDR3 nucleotides are TGTGCCAGCAGTGTCGGCAGGGGGCTGTACAATGAGCAGTTCTTC. It codes for CASSVGRGLYNEQFF. The chain employs TRBV27 and TRBJ2-1; 8 nucleotides align to TRBD1. The CDR3 length is 15 residues. J gave up 4 bases and V 5 bases, and 7 bases lay outside the gene matches. The V gene's germline CDR1 is MNHEY and CDR2 SMNVEV (reference sequence).

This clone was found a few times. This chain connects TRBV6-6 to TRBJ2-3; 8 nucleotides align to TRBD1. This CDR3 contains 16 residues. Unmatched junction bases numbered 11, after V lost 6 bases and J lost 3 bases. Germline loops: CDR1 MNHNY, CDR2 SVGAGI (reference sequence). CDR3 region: CASRRSGGAGTDTQYF. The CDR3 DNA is TGTGCCAGCAGACGTTCAGGGGGCGCGGGAACAGATACGCAGTATTTT.

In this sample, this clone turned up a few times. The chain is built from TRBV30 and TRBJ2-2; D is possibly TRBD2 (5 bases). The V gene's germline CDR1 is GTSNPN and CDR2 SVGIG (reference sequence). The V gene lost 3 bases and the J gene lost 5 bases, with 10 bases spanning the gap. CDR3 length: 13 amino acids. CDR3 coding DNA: TGTGCCTGGAGGGAGACGGGGACCGGGGAGCTGTTTTTT. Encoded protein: CAWRETGTGELFF.

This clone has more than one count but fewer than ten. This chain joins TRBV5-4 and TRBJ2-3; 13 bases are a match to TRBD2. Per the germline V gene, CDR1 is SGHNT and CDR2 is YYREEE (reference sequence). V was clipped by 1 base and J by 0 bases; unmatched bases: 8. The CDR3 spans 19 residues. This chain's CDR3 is CASSLRWTSGGKSTDTQYF. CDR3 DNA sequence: TGTGCCAGCAGCTTGCGTTGGACTAGCGGGGGTAAGAGCACAGATACGCAGTATTTT.

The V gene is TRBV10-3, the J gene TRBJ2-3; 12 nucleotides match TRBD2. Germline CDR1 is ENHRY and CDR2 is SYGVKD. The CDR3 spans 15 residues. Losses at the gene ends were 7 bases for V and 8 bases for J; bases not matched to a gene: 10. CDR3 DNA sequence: TGTGCCATCACTAGCGGGGGGGCGCGAGTCAGTACGCAGTATTTT. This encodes CAITSGGARVSTQYF.

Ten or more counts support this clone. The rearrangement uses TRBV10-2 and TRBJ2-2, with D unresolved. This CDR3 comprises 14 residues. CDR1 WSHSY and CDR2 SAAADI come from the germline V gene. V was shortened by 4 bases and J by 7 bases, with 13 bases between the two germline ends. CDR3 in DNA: TGCGCCAGCAGTGTAAGGTTTGATGGCGGGGAGCTGTTTTTT. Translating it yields CASSVRFDGGELFF.

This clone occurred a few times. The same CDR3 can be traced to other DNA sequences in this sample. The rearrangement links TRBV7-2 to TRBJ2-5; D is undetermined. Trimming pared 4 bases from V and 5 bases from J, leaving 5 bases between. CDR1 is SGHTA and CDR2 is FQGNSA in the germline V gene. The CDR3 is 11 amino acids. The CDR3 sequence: CASSSGETQYF. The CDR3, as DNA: TGTGCCAGCAGCTCAGGCGAGACCCAGTACTTC.

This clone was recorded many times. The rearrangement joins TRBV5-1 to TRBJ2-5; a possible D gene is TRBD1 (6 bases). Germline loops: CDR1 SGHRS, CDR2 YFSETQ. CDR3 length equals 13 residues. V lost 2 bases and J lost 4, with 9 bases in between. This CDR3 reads CASSFPQGETQYF. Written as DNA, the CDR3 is TGCGCCAGCAGCTTCCCACAGGGAGAGACCCAGTACTTC.

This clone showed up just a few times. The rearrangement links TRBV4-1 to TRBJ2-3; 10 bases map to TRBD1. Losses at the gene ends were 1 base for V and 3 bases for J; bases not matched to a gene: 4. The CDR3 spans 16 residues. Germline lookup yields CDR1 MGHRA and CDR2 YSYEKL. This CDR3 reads CASSQGTGGSTDTQYF. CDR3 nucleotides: TGCGCCAGCAGCCAAGGGACAGGGGGTAGTACAGATACGCAGTATTTT.

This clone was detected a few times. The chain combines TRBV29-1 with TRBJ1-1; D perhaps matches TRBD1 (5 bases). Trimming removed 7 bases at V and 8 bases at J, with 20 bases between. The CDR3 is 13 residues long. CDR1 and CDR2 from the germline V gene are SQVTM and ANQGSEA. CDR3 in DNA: TGCAGCGCTTATCGGGGGTCGGTTCTAGAAGCTTTCTTT. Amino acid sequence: CSAYRGSVLEAFF.

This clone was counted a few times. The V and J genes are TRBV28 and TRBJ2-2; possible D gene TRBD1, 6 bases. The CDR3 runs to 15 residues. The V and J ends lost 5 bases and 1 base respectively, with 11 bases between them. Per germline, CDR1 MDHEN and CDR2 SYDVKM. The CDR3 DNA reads TGTGCCAGCAGTCATTCGACAGGGAACACCGGGGAGCTGTTTTTT. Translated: CASSHSTGNTGELFF.

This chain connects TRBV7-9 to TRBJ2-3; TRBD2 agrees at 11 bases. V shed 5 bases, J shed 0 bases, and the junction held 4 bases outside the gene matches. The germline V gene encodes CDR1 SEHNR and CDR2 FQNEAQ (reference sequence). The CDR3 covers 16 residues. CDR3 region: CASSPIAGGSTDTQYF. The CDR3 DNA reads TGTGCCAGCAGCCCAATAGCGGGGGGGAGCACAGATACGCAGTATTTT.

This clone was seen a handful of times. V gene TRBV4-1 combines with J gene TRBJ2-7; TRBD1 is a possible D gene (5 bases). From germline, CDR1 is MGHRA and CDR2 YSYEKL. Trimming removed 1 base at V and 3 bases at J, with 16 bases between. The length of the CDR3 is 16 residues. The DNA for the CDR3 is TGCGCCAGCAGCCAAGGCACGGACACCGACCTCTACGAGCAGTACTTC. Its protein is CASSQGTDTDLYEQYF.

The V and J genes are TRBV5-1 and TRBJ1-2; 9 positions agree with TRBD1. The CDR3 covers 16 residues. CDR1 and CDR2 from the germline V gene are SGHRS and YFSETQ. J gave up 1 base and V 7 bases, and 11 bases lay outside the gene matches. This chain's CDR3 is CASARGQGPFNYGYTF. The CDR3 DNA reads TGCGCCAGCGCCCGAGGACAGGGGCCGTTTAACTATGGCTACACCTTC.

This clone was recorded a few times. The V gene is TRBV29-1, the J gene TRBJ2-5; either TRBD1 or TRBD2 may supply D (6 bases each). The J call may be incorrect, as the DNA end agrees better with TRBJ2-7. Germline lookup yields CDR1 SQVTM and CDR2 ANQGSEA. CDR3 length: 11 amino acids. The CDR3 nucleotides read TGCAGCGTTAATGGAGGGGGCGAGCAGTACTTC. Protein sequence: CSVNGGGEQYF.

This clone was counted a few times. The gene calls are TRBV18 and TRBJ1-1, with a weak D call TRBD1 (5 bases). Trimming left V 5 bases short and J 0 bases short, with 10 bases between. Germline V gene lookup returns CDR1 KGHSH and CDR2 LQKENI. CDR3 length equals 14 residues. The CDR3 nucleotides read TGTGCCAGCTCAATTGGGACGGTGAACACTGAAGCTTTCTTT. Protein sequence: CASSIGTVNTEAFF.

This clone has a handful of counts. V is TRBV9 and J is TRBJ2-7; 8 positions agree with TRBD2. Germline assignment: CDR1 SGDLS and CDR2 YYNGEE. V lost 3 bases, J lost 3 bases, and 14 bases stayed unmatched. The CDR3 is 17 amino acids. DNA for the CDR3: TGTGCCAGCAGCGACTCTCCCGCCCGGGGGGGCCGCTACGAGCAGTACTTC. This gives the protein CASSDSPARGGRYEQYF. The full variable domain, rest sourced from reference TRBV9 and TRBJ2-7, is DSGVTQTPKHLITATGQRVTLRCSPRSGDLSVYWYQQSLDQGLQFLIQYYNGEERAKGNILERFSAQQFPDLHSELNLSSLELGDSALYFCASSDSPARGGRYEQYFGPGTRLTVT.

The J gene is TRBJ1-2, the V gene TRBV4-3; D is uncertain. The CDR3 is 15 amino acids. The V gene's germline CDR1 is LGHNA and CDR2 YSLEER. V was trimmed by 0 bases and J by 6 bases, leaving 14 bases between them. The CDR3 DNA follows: TGCGCCAGCAGCCAAGATCAGTCGGGGAAGGATGGCTACACCTTC. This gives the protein CASSQDQSGKDGYTF.

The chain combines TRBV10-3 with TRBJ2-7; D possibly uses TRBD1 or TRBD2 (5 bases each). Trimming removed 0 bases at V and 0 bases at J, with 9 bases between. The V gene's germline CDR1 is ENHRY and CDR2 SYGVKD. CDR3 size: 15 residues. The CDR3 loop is CAISESWGSSYEQYF. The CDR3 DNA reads TGTGCCATCAGTGAGTCATGGGGGAGCTCCTACGAGCAGTACTTC.

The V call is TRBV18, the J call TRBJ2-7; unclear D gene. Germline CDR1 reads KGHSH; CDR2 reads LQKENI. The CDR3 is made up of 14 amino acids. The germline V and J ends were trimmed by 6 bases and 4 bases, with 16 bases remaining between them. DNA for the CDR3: TGTGCCAGCTCCCTCAACCTAGGCGCGTACGAGCAGTACTTC. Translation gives CASSLNLGAYEQYF.

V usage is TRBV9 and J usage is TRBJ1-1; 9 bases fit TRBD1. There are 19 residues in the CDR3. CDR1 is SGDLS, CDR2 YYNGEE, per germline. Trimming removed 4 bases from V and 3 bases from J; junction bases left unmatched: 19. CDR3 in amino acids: CASSRGIGTGKIGYTEAFF. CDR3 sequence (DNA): TGTGCCAGCAGCCGCGGAATAGGGACAGGGAAGATAGGGTACACTGAAGCTTTCTTT.

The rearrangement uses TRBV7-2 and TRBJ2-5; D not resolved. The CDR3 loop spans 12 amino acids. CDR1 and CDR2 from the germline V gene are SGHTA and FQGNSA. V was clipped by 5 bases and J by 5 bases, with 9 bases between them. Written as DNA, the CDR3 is TGTGCCAGCAGCGCCTCCTCGGAGACCCAGTACTTC. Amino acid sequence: CASSASSETQYF.

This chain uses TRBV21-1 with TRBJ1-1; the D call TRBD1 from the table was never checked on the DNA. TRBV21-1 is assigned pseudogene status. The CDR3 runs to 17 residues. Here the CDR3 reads CASSRVRGRGFGTEAFF. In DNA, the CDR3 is TGTGCCAGCAGCAGGGTCAGGGGCCGCGGATTTGGGACTGAAGCTTTCTTT.